This T cell receptor beta chain was profiled in a study of cytomegalovirus exposure and HLA in healthy donors. Trimming stripped 3 bases from V and 5 bases from J, with 17 bases between. There are 15 residues in the CDR3. CDR1 and CDR2 from the germline V gene are SGDLS and YYNGEE. A multiplex PCR was run with 60 Vbeta primers and 13 Jbeta primers. Repertoires were generated with immunoSEQ multiplex PCR, while TCRdb's copy carries only in-frame clones and drops some. The sample holds about 120,000 clones, approximately 70% seen once. V usage is TRBV9 and J usage is TRBJ2-5; weak D call: TRBD1 (5 bases). This clonotype was sampled from a woman aged 35 to 49 in good health and CMV-seropositive. The sequencing input was PBMCs. DNA for the CDR3: TGTGCCAGCAGCGCCGTTACCACAGGCTTGGAGACCCAGTACTTC. It translates to CASSAVTTGLETQYF.